Below, one T cell receptor beta chain is given with its context. The sample comes from a study of spatial heterogeneity in lung cancer. The CDR3 has 14 amino acids. Germline-derived CDR1 and CDR2 are SGHNT and YYREEE (reference sequence). J was trimmed by 5 bases and V by 4 bases; bases with no gene match: 8. Noted time point: sample taken at primary tumor resection. Whole RNA was taken from tumor, nontumor lung or frozen PBMC; it was then sequenced unsorted. Via MiXCR, TCRdb re-called the 5' RACE reads, giving one row per CDR3 protein. Among about 36,000 distinct CDR3 sequences listed, 4% to 6% were seen once.

Sequenced material: PBMCs, taken at surgery. This clonotype was obtained from a female donor with early-stage non-small cell lung cancer. This chain connects TRBV5-4 to TRBJ1-2; TRBD1 agrees at 7 bases. The CDR3 here is CASSAAGTVYGYTF. The CDR3, as DNA: TGTGCCAGCAGCGCGGCAGGGACAGTATATGGCTACACCTTC.